The TCR beta chain described here comes from a study of blood T cell repertoires in COVID-19. Sequenced by immunoSEQ multiplex PCR; TCRdb stores in-frame clones only, minus some. The table has about 240,000 clones, around 82% seen once. The study assigned cohorts using participant-reported clinical history. The V segment lost 7 bases and the J segment 4 bases; nucleotides outside the gene matches: 8. CDR1 is MNHEY, CDR2 SMNVEV, per germline (reference sequence). This CDR3 comprises 16 residues. The specimen sequenced was PBMCs or T cells enriched from blood (not recorded which). V gene TRBV27 combines with J gene TRBJ2-1; 12 nucleotides align to TRBD2. This clonotype originated in a woman aged 40 to 55 who had been exposed to COVID-19. Here the CDR3 reads CASTRSTSGGYNEQFF. CDR3 nucleotide sequence: TGTGCCAGCACCCGATCGACTAGCGGGGGATACAATGAGCAGTTCTTC.